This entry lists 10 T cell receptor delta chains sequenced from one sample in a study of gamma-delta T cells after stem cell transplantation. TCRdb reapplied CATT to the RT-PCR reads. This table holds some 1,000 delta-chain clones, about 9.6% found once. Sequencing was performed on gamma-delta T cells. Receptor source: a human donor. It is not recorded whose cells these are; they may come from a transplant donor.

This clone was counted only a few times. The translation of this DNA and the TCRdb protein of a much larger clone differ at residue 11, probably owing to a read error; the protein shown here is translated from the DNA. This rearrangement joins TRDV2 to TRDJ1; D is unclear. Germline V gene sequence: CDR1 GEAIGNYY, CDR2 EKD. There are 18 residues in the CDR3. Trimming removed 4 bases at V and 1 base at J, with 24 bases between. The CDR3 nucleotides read TGTGCCTGTGAGCCTATGACCAATACAGGGACCAGCACCGATAAACTCATCTTT. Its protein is CACEPMTNTGTSTDKLIF.

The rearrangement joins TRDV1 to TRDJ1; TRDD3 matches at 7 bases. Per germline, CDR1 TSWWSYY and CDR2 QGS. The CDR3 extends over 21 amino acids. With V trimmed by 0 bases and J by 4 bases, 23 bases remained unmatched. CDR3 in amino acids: CALGELSNPSTVGGTNDKLIF. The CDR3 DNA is TGTGCTCTTGGGGAACTATCTAACCCCTCAACCGTTGGGGGAACGAACGATAAACTCATCTTT.

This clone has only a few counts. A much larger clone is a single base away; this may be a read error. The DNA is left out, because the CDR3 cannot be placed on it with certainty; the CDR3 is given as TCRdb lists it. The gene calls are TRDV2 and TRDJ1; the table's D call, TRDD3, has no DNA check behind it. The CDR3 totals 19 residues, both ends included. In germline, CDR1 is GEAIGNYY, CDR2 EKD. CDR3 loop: CACDDVGRFGTGGRDKLIF.

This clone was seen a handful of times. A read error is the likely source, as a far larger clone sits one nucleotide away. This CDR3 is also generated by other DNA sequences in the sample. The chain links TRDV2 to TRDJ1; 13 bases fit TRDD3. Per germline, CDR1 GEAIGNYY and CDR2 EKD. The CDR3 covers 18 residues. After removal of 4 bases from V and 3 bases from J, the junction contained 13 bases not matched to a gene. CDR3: CACDSLQTGGYAPDKLIF. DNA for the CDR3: TGTGCCTGTGATAGCCTACAAACTGGGGGATACGCTCCCGATAAACTCATCTTT.

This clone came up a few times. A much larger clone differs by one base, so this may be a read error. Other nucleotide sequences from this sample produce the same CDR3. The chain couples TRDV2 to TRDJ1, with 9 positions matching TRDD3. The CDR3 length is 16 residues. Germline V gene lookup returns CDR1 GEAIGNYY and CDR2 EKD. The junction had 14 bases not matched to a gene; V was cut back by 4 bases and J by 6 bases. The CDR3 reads CACEDMGIRGDNKLIF. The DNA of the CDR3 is TGTGCCTGTGAGGACATGGGGATACGAGGCGACAATAAACTCATCTTT.

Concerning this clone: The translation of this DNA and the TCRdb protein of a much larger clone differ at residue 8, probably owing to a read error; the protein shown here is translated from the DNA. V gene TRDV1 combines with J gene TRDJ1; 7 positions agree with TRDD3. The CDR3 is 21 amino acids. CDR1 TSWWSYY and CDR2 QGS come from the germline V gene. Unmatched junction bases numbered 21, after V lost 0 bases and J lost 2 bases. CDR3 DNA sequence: TGTGCTCTTGGGGAACTACTTGGTTGGGGGGATGATGAGAGTGGGACCGATAAACTCATCTTT. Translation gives CALGELLGWGDDESGTDKLIF.

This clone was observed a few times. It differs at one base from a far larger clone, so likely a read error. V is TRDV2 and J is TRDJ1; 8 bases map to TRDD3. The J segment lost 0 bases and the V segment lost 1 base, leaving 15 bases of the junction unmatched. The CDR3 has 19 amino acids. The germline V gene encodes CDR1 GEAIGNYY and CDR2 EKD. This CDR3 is CACDTLKLLGGSYTDKLIF. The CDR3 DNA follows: TGTGCCTGTGACACTCTAAAACTACTGGGGGGCTCGTACACCGATAAACTCATCTTT.

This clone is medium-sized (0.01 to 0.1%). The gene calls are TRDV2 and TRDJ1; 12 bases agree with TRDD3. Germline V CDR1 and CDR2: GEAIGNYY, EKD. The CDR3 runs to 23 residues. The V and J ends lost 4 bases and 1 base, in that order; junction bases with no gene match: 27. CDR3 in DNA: TGTGCCTGTGATTGGGGGAGTGGTGTACCCCCCTTACCTGGGGGATACGGCACCGATAAACTCATCTTT. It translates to CACDWGSGVPPLPGGYGTDKLIF.

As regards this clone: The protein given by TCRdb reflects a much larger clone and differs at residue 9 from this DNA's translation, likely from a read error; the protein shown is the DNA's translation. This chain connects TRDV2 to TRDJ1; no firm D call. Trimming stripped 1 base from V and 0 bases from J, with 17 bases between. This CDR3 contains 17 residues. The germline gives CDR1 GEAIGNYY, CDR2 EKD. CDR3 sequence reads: CACDTAGLSRYTDKLIF. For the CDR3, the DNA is TGTGCCTGTGACACGGCAGGACTAAGTAGGTACACCGATAAACTCATCTTT.

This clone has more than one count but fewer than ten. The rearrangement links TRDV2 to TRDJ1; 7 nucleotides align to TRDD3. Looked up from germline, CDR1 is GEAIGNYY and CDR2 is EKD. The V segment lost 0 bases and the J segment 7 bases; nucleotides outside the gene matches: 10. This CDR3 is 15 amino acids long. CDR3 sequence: CACDTVDTGRGKLIF. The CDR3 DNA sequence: TGTGCCTGTGACACCGTGGATACGGGTCGCGGTAAACTCATCTTT.